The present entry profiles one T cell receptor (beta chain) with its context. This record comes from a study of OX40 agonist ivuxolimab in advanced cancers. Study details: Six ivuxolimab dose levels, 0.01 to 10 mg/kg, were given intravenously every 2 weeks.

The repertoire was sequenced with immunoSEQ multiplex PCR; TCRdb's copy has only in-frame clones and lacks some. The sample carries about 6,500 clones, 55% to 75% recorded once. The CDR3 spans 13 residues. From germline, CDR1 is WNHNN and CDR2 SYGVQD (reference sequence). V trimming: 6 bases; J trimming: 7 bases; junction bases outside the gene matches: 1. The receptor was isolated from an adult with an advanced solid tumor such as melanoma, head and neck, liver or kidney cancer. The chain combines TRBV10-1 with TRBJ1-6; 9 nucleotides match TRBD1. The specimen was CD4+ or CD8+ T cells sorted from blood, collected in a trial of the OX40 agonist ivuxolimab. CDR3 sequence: CASRDRGNSPLHF. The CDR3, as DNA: TGCGCCAGCAGGGACAGGGGAAATTCACCCCTCCACTTT.